This T cell receptor beta chain was recorded in a study of CD8 T cells in ankylosing spondylitis. This clonotype has at least ten counts. Its specificity is unknown. Findings and limits, study-wide: Matched synovial fluid from ankylosing spondylitis patients was reported to be enriched for disease-linked clones.

One entry per CDR3 protein, called by TCRdb with MiXCR from the 5' RACE reads. The sample carries 250,000 or so distinct CDR3 sequences, about 10% recorded once. The material sequenced was blood, either unsorted or a sorted T cell fraction (not recorded which). This TCR derives from a male donor with ankylosing spondylitis or in good health (not recorded which).

The CDR3 DNA sequence: TGTGCCAGCAGTGAACCCGGGACAGCCTCCTACGAGCAGTACTTC. It is translated as CASSEPGTASYEQYF. The chain has TRBV2 and TRBJ2-7; 7 nucleotides agree with TRBD1. Germline V CDR1 and CDR2: SNHLY, FYNNEI. V gave up 2 bases and J gave up 0 bases; unmatched junction bases: 4. This CDR3 is 15 amino acids long.